These 27 T cell receptor beta chains came from one sample sequenced in a study of blood T cell repertoires in COVID-19. The protocol was immunoSEQ multiplex PCR, while the TCRdb copy is restricted to in-frame clones and leaves out a portion. This sample yields approximately 15,000 clones, of which approximately 91% are seen a single time; about 24% belongs to the top ten. The material sequenced was peripheral blood. The receptor set was obtained from a man aged 55 to 70 with acute or convalescent COVID-19.

The rearrangement links TRBV7-6 to TRBJ2-1; D is undetermined. V was pared by 5 bases and J by 4 bases, with 12 bases between. The CDR3 totals 14 residues. The germline V gene has CDR1 SGHVS and CDR2 FNYEAQ. For the CDR3, the DNA is TGTGCCAGCAGCAGCCAATCGAGGTACAATGAGCAGTTCTTC. This codes for CASSSQSRYNEQFF. The variable domain in full, completed from reference TRBV7-6 and TRBJ2-1, reads GAGVSQSPRYKVTKRGQDVALRCDPISGHVSLYWYRQALGQGPEFLTYFNYEAQQDKSGLPNDRFSAERPEGSISTLTIQRTEQRDSAMYRCASSSQSRYNEQFFGPGTRLTVL.

The gene calls are TRBV7-2 and TRBJ1-2; TRBD1 agrees at 11 bases. Unmatched junction bases numbered 8, after V lost 2 bases and J lost 0 bases. The CDR3 sequence is 18 residues long. Germline CDR1 and CDR2: SGHTA and FQGNSA. For the CDR3, the DNA is TGTGCCAGCAGCTTACGGGGCGGGACAGGGGGTTCTAACTATGGCTACACCTTC. This encodes CASSLRGGTGGSNYGYTF.

The rearrangement links TRBV27 to TRBJ1-5; D uncertain. Germline V gene data show CDR1 as MNHEY and CDR2 as SMNVEV (reference sequence). The germline V and J ends were trimmed by 1 base and 7 bases, with 14 bases remaining between them. The CDR3 is made up of 15 amino acids. DNA of the CDR3: TGTGCCAGCAGTTTATTGAGCGGTGGCGGACAGCCCCAGCATTTT. It codes for CASSLLSGGGQPQHF.

The rearrangement uses TRBV6-4 and TRBJ2-3, with TRBD2 matching 11 bases. V lost 4 bases and J lost 5; bases outside the gene matches: 5. From germline, CDR1 is MRHNA and CDR2 SNTAGT. This CDR3 region has 15 residues. In DNA form, the CDR3 reads TGTGCCAGCAGTGTTAGCGGGGGGGCCGGAGATACGCAGTATTTT. It specifies CASSVSGGAGDTQYF.

The V call is TRBV6-1, the J call TRBJ1-5; D gene ambiguous. V lost 1 base and J 7 bases, leaving 14 bases between the germline ends. Germline assignment: CDR1 MNHNS and CDR2 SASEGT. CDR3 length equals 15 residues. CDR3 sequence (DNA): TGTGCCAGCAGTGAAGGACATGGGTACCACCAGCCCCAGCATTTT. It codes for CASSEGHGYHQPQHF.

The V call is TRBV3-1 (or the pseudogene TRBV3-2), the J call TRBJ1-2, with 7 bases that match TRBD1. CDR3 length: 15 residues. The V and J ends lost 1 base and 4 bases, in that order; junction bases with no gene match: 6. CDR1 is LGHDT and CDR2 is YNNKEL in the germline V gene (reference sequence). The chain's CDR3 is CASSQGGRGSYGYTF. The CDR3 DNA reads TGTGCCAGCAGCCAAGGGGGCAGGGGGAGCTATGGCTACACCTTC.

CDR3 protein: CASSPPGGTDTQYF. CDR3 sequence (DNA): TGTGCCAGCAGTCCGCCCGGGGGCACAGATACGCAGTATTTT. V gene TRBV28 combines with J gene TRBJ2-3, with D tentatively TRBD2 (5 bases). This CDR3 is 14 amino acids long. The ends were cut back, 5 bases at V and 1 base at J, with 10 bases in the middle. Germline CDR1 and CDR2: MDHEN and SYDVKM.

The chain has TRBV23-1 and TRBJ1-5; 9 nucleotides agree with TRBD1. TRBV23-1 is classed as an ORF, of uncertain function. This CDR3 contains 17 residues. Trimming cost V 6 bases and J 4 bases; bases outside gene matches: 13. The CDR3 coding sequence is TGCGCCAGCAGGCGAAAAAAATCCGGGACAGGGAATCAGCCCCAGCATTTT. Amino acid sequence: CASRRKKSGTGNQPQHF.

This chain joins TRBV2 and TRBJ2-3, with 8 bases aligning to TRBD2. Unmatched junction bases numbered 14, after V lost 3 bases and J lost 0 bases. This CDR3 is 19 amino acids long. CDR1 SNHLY and CDR2 FYNNEI come from the germline V gene. Written as DNA, the CDR3 is TGTGCCAGCAGTGACACCCTAAGAAGTAGCGGGATGAGCACAGATACGCAGTATTTT. Translated: CASSDTLRSSGMSTDTQYF.

V is TRBV9 and J is TRBJ1-6; D unresolved. CDR3 length: 14 amino acids. Deletions cut 2 bases from V and 5 bases from J, with 8 bases between. Germline V gene sequence: CDR1 SGDLS, CDR2 YYNGEE. CDR3 bases: TGTGCCAGCAGCGTTAACGGAGATAATTCACCCCTCCACTTT. Translating it yields CASSVNGDNSPLHF.

This clone was observed a handful of times. DNA for the CDR3: TGCGCCAGCAGCCGGGGACAGTCCTACGAGCAGTACTTC. Protein: CASSRGQSYEQYF. This rearrangement joins TRBV10-1 to TRBJ2-7; the match to TRBD1 covers 7 bases. The V segment lost 6 bases and the J segment 1 base; nucleotides outside the gene matches: 3. The CDR3 runs 13 residues. Germline CDR1 WNHNN, CDR2 SYGVQD (reference sequence).

This clone was recorded once. V gene TRBV4-1 combines with J gene TRBJ2-3; D is undetermined. This CDR3 contains 15 residues. V was pared by 3 bases and J by 4 bases, with 14 bases between. Germline V CDR1 and CDR2: MGHRA, YSYEKL. The CDR3 nucleotides read TGCGCCAGCAGCCAGAGGTTGGCAGTTGCAGATACGCAGTATTTT. Translated, it gives CASSQRLAVADTQYF.

The gene calls are TRBV6-1 and TRBJ1-5; TRBD1 is a possible D gene (5 bases). This CDR3 spans 16 amino acids. CDR1 MNHNS and CDR2 SASEGT come from the germline V gene. V was cut by 2 bases and J by 6 bases, with 17 bases left in between. Written as DNA, the CDR3 is TGTGCCAGCAGTGAATATGGGGGAGGCGGAAGTCAGCCCCAGCATTTT. This codes for CASSEYGGGGSQPQHF.

This chain connects TRBV12-5 to TRBJ1-2, with D possibly being TRBD1 (5 bases). Germline assignment: CDR1 LGHNT and CDR2 FRNRAP. With 6 bases removed from V and 6 bases from J, the gap between germline ends came to 20 bases. The CDR3 contains 15 residues. Here the CDR3 reads CASGPLGMGLDGYTF. In DNA, the CDR3 is TGTGCTAGTGGCCCCCTGGGTATGGGGCTGGATGGCTACACCTTC.

V is TRBV5-1 and J is TRBJ2-7; the match to TRBD1 covers 9 bases. The CDR3 contains 14 residues. V trimming: 4 bases; J trimming: 4 bases; junction bases outside the gene matches: 6. CDR1 and CDR2 from the germline V gene are SGHRS and YFSETQ. The CDR3 is CASSTDRGRYEQYF. CDR3 sequence (DNA): TGCGCCAGCAGCACGGACAGGGGTAGGTACGAGCAGTACTTC.

The chain joins TRBV28 to TRBJ1-4, with 7 bases identical to TRBD1. This CDR3 contains 16 residues. Germline V gives CDR1 MDHEN, CDR2 SYDVKM. Losses at the gene ends were 3 bases for V and 2 bases for J; bases not matched to a gene: 6. The CDR3 DNA is TGTGCCAGCAGTTTGACAGGGTTAGGGACTAATGAAAAACTGTTTTTT. Residues: CASSLTGLGTNEKLFF.

The chain has TRBV7-3 and TRBJ2-3; D is undetermined. Per germline, CDR1 SGHTA and CDR2 FQGTGA. CDR3 length equals 18 residues. V lost 5 bases, J lost 0 bases, and 21 bases lay in between. CDR3 sequence reads: CASSPEEPIGFSTDTQYF. DNA of the CDR3: TGTGCCAGCAGCCCTGAGGAGCCTATTGGATTCAGCACAGATACGCAGTATTTT. The full variable domain, rest sourced from reference TRBV7-3 and TRBJ2-3, is GAGVSQTPSNKVTEKGKYVELRCDPISGHTALYWYRQSLGQGPEFLIYFQGTGAADDSGLPNDRFFAVRPEGSVSTLKIQRTERGDSAVYLCASSPEEPIGFSTDTQYFGPGTRLTVL.

V is TRBV5-1 and J is TRBJ1-1, with 7 bases lining up with TRBD1. Germline CDR1 SGHRS, CDR2 YFSETQ. The CDR3 runs 16 residues. The V and J ends lost 0 bases and 0 bases, in that order; junction bases with no gene match: 5. The CDR3 spells CASSLGQGAMNTEAFF. The CDR3 nucleotides are TGCGCCAGCAGCTTGGGACAGGGAGCCATGAACACTGAAGCTTTCTTT. Full variable domain (missing parts from reference TRBV5-1 and TRBJ1-1): KAGVTQTPRYLIKTRGQQVTLSCSPISGHRSVSWYQQTPGQGLQFLFEYFSETQRNKGNFPGRFSGRQFSNSRSEMNVSTLELGDSALYLCASSLGQGAMNTEAFFGQGTRLTVV.

The chain combines TRBV2 with TRBJ2-7; TRBD2 agrees at 11 bases. The CDR3 has 14 residues. With 7 bases clipped from V and 3 bases from J, the junction kept 5 bases outside the gene matches. The V gene's germline CDR1 is SNHLY and CDR2 FYNNEI. The CDR3 loop is CASKLAGDFYEQYF. The CDR3 DNA reads TGTGCCAGCAAACTAGCGGGGGACTTCTACGAGCAGTACTTC.

This chain joins TRBV5-1 and TRBJ2-5; 8 bases match TRBD1. V shed 4 bases, J shed 5 bases, and the junction held 16 bases outside the gene matches. CDR1 is SGHRS, CDR2 YFSETQ, per germline. The CDR3 has 17 residues. The CDR3 sequence is CASSAQLRTGWGETQYF. CDR3 nucleotide sequence: TGCGCCAGCAGCGCGCAACTCCGGACAGGGTGGGGGGAGACCCAGTACTTC.

The gene calls are TRBV5-1 and TRBJ2-7, with 7 bases identical to TRBD1. Germline loops: CDR1 SGHRS, CDR2 YFSETQ. CDR3 size: 13 residues. V was pared by 2 bases and J by 2 bases, with 1 base of the junction left unmatched. The CDR3 here is CASSFDRAYEQYF. CDR3 bases: TGCGCCAGCAGCTTTGACAGGGCCTACGAGCAGTACTTC.

V and J are TRBV9 and TRBJ2-1; a weak D match, TRBD2 (7 bases). CDR3 length equals 19 residues. Looked up from germline, CDR1 is SGDLS and CDR2 is YYNGEE. V was pared by 0 bases and J by 4 bases, with 23 bases between. In nucleotides, the CDR3 is TGTGCCAGCAGCGTAGACGGACTAGTATGGGCAGGGGAATACAATGAGCAGTTCTTC. Residues: CASSVDGLVWAGEYNEQFF.

V gene TRBV2 combines with J gene TRBJ1-6; maybe TRBD1 (6 bases). CDR1 is SNHLY, CDR2 FYNNEI, per germline. Trimming shortened V by 7 bases and J by 9 bases, and 13 bases separated the two germline ends. The CDR3 is 13 residues long. This CDR3 reads CASTRGGISPLHF. CDR3 DNA: TGTGCCAGCACCAGGGGCGGTATTTCACCCCTCCACTTT. Variable domain in full (rest from reference TRBV2 and TRBJ1-6): EPEVTQTPSHQVTQMGQEVILRCVPISNHLYFYWYRQILGQKVEFLVSFYNNEISEKSEIFDDQFSVERPDGSNFTLKIRSTKLEDSAMYFCASTRGGISPLHFGNGTRLTVT.

The V gene is TRBV5-6, the J gene TRBJ1-1; TRBD1 matches at 7 bases. With 4 bases clipped from V and 4 bases from J, the junction kept 13 bases outside the gene matches. This CDR3 spans 16 amino acids. Germline assignment: CDR1 SGHDT and CDR2 YYEEEE. The CDR3 sequence is CASSGPQGVMSTEAFF. DNA for the CDR3: TGTGCCAGCAGCGGCCCCCAGGGGGTCATGAGCACTGAAGCTTTCTTT.

The chain has TRBV7-9 and TRBJ1-5; 7 positions agree with TRBD1. There are 14 residues in the CDR3. V lost 5 bases to trimming and J lost 6 bases; unmatched junction nucleotides: 7. Germline CDR1 SEHNR, CDR2 FQNEAQ (reference sequence). Here the CDR3 reads CASSPPDRPQPQHF. As DNA, the CDR3 is TGTGCCAGCAGCCCGCCGGACAGGCCTCAGCCCCAGCATTTT.

The chain is built from TRBV5-1 and TRBJ2-7; a weak D match, TRBD2 (6 bases). Looked up from germline, CDR1 is SGHRS and CDR2 is YFSETQ. This CDR3 spans 15 amino acids. V was shortened by 6 bases and J by 4 bases, with 20 bases between the two germline ends. The CDR3 nucleotides are TGCGCCAGCACCCCTCTGCCGGGGGAAGGGTACGAGCAGTACTTC. This translates into CASTPLPGEGYEQYF. Variable domain in full (rest from reference TRBV5-1 and TRBJ2-7): KAGVTQTPRYLIKTRGQQVTLSCSPISGHRSVSWYQQTPGQGLQFLFEYFSETQRNKGNFPGRFSGRQFSNSRSEMNVSTLELGDSALYLCASTPLPGEGYEQYFGPGTRLTVT.

V and J are TRBV5-6 and TRBJ2-5; weak D call: TRBD1 (5 bases). The germline V gene has CDR1 SGHDT and CDR2 YYEEEE. This CDR3 has 15 amino acids. The V gene lost 1 base and the J gene lost 1 base, with 11 bases spanning the gap. CDR3 nucleotide sequence: TGTGCCAGCAGCTTGTCTGGGCAGGGCCAAGAGACCCAGTACTTC. Encoded protein: CASSLSGQGQETQYF. The whole variable domain, remainder taken from reference TRBV5-6 and TRBJ2-5, is DAGVTQSPTHLIKTRGQQVTLRCSPKSGHDTVSWYQQALGQGPQFIFQYYEEEERQRGNFPDRFSGHQFPNYSSELNVNALLLGDSALYLCASSLSGQGQETQYFGPGTRLLVL.